This is a list of T cell receptor beta chains from one sample in a study of T cell repertoires in cytomegalovirus infection. TCRdb ran MiXCR on the reads and lists one entry per CDR3 protein. The top ten clones hold 9.5% to 13% of a sample with about 490,000 distinct CDR3 sequences, around 11% of them seen once. Material: PBMCs. The receptors were sampled from a human donor in good health (CMV status not recorded). Some clones in this sample may be carry-over from other donors' samples. Both conserved end residues are part of each CDR3. The D gene is left open where the match is weak. Clone size, where shown, is once, few, many, or a class for clones that have expanded.

CDR3 protein,CDR3 DNA,clone size,D gene,V gene,J gene
CASSQDRDGNEKLFF,TGTGCCAGCAGCCAAGATAGGGACGGTAATGAAAAACTGTTTTTT,many,NA,TRBV4-2,TRBJ1-4
CASRVARGLSYEQYF,TGTGCCAGCAGAGTCGCCCGAGGTCTATCCTACGAGCAGTACTTC,many,NA,TRBV6-1,TRBJ2-7
CASSERDRANYGYTF,TGTGCCAGCAGTGAACGGGACAGGGCCAACTATGGCTACACCTTC,NA,TRBD1,TRBV6-2/TRBV6-3,TRBJ1-2
CAWTFIGGGPLHF,TGTGCCTGGACCTTCATTGGGGGGGGCCCCCTCCACTTT,NA,NA,TRBV30,TRBJ1-6
CASKAHYRGRSSYEQYF,TGTGCCAGCAAAGCTCATTATAGGGGACGAAGCTCCTACGAGCAGTACTTC,few,NA,TRBV2,TRBJ2-7
CASSPSGAGYNEQFF,TGTGCCAGCAGCCCCTCCGGGGCGGGGTACAATGAGCAGTTCTTC,NA,NA,TRBV9,TRBJ2-1
CSATGAGNQPQHF,TGCAGTGCTACGGGGGCAGGGAATCAGCCCCAGCATTTT,NA,NA,TRBV20-1,TRBJ1-5
CASSPRRDTEAFF,TGTGCCAGCTCACCTCGCAGGGACACTGAAGCTTTCTTT,many,NA,TRBV18,TRBJ1-1
CASSLYALKDTEAFF,TGTGCCAGCAGTTTATACGCCCTGAAGGACACTGAAGCTTTCTTT,NA,NA,TRBV27,TRBJ1-1
CASSSQTGLSSYNEQFF,TGCGCCAGCAGCTCCCAGACAGGATTAAGCTCCTACAATGAGCAGTTCTTC,many,NA,TRBV5-1,TRBJ2-1
CASSIFRGEAQYF,TGTGCCAGCAGTATCTTCAGGGGGGAGGCCCAGTACTTC,few,NA,TRBV12-3/TRBV12-4,TRBJ2-5
CASSIYRENTEAFF,TGTGCCAGTAGTATCTACAGGGAGAACACTGAAGCTTTCTTT,many,NA,TRBV19,TRBJ1-1
CSARPGGVNYGYTF,TGCAGTGCTAGGCCCGGCGGGGTAAACTATGGCTACACCTTC,many,NA,TRBV20-1,TRBJ1-2
CASSLQGLAYNEQFF,TGTGCCAGCAGCTTACAGGGGTTAGCCTACAATGAGCAGTTCTTC,many,NA,TRBV7-3,TRBJ2-1
CASRDGTDYEQYF,TGTGCCAGCAGAGACGGGACAGATTACGAGCAGTACTTC,NA,TRBD1,TRBV5-5,TRBJ2-7
CASSPSGLAGGNEQYF,TGTGCCAGCAGCCCATCGGGACTAGCGGGAGGTAACGAGCAGTACTTC,few,TRBD2,TRBV7-9,TRBJ2-7
CASSQGTGPYEQYF,TGTGCCAGCAGCCAAGGGACAGGACCCTACGAGCAGTACTTC,many,TRBD1,TRBV3-1,TRBJ2-7
CASSLVGAAYEQYF,TGTGCCAGCAGCTTAGTTGGGGCTGCCTACGAGCAGTACTTC,many,NA,TRBV11-2,TRBJ2-7
CASSPRIRRVEKLFF,TGTGCCAGCAGTCCCAGAATAAGGAGGGTCGAAAAACTGTTTTTT,many,NA,TRBV27,TRBJ1-4
CASSGGQGAYEQYF,TGTGCCAGCTCCGGGGGACAGGGGGCCTACGAGCAGTACTTC,few,TRBD1,TRBV18,TRBJ2-7